This record covers a single TCR beta chain. The target antigen is unknown. The record originates from a study of CD8+CD57+ T cells in acquired aplastic anemia. Study background: On average, sorted CD4+ and CD8+ cells gave roughly 3 ug of DNA. The study, taken as a whole, reports: Patients and controls shared just under 30 CD8+ CDR3 sequences, highly expressed in patients.

Genomic DNA served as template for TCR beta VDJ and CDR3 profiling. TCRdb processed the reads anew with MiXCR; each CDR3 protein has one entry. In the table there are under 500,000 distinct CDR3 sequences, roughly a third of which are singletons. The V end lost 2 bases, the J end lost 6 bases, and 7 bases lay between the germline ends. This CDR3 has 11 residues. CDR1 is DFQATT and CDR2 is SNEGSKA in the germline V gene (reference sequence). Patients chosen for sequencing had CD8+CD57+ cells that had expanded, as shown by flow cytometry. This clonotype was obtained from a human donor with aplastic anemia. The rearrangement uses TRBV20-1 and TRBJ1-2, with no clear D. Sequencing input: sorted CD4+, CD8+, or CD8+CD57+ T cells (not recorded which) from PBMCs. The CDR3 protein is CSARSGNGYTF. The CDR3 nucleotides are TGCAGTGCTAGAAGCGGGAATGGCTACACCTTC.